This T cell receptor (beta chain) was sequenced in a study of blood T cell repertoires in COVID-19 (dated by TCRdb to 2019 to 2021). For the wider study: The collaborator samples originated in the United States, Italy and Spain and spanned the acute and convalescent phases of COVID-19. The prospective study material was composed of cDNA or gDNA derived from T cells, B-cell-depleted T cells, or PBMCs. The dataset comprised deeply sampled blood TCRbeta repertoires from subjects exposed to, actively infected with, or recovered from COVID-19. The repertoires were made available in a free public database intended to serve as a resource for research on the immune response to SARS-CoV-2. The samples were drawn from two sources: the first 160 participants of the ongoing ImmuneRACE study, and approximately 1,300 subjects contributed by 6 global collaborators. The sample metadata nearly always contained a de-identified subject ID, COVID-19 status, age in years and sex. Where available, HLA class I and class II types were obtained from metadata supplied by the sample provider rather than from assay-based typing. Overall study outcomes, separate from this receptor: Clinical and demographic metadata were provided uncurated, with the amount varying by source and participant.

As concerns this clone: Its recognized antigen is unknown. No base quality information exists; no much larger clone differs at one position.

CDR1 is given as SGHRS and CDR2 as YFSETQ, both from the germline V gene. Trimming costs V 0 bases and J 2 bases, and their ends lie 15 bases apart. From the cysteine up to the phenylalanine, the CDR3 has a length of 16 residues. The only DNA kept is the CDR3, 48 bases in frame from the first base. The immunoSEQ Assay, a bias-controlled multiplex PCR, was used to amplify TCRbeta CDR3 regions from genomic DNA. The authors processed their data as follows. Within the assay, amplification of reference gene primers was used to estimate how many nucleated cells each sample contained. Sequence reads were collapsed and filtered to measure the absolute abundance of every unique TCRbeta CDR3 rearrangement. Productive Simpson clonality was computed per sample as the square root of Simpson's diversity index over productive rearrangements. In its TCRdb copy, this immuneACCESS table keeps in-frame sequences only and misses some clones. Where compared with another copy, unresolved V genes explain less than half of these, and the others have no known cause. V, J and clone size were drawn from that table, and D and trimming were deduced from the DNA. This sample comprises about 51,000 clones, 86% of them detected only once. The ten largest clones take up about 1.2% of the sample.

The collaborating institutions used their own protocols to collect whole blood in K2EDTA tubes. For TCRbeta analysis, collaborator samples were shipped as frozen whole blood, as isolated PBMCs, or as DNA extracted from either sample type. The TCR comes from a man in his fifties or sixties with acute or convalescent COVID-19. Specimen: peripheral blood. Recombination joined TRBV5-1 with TRBJ2-7, with no confident D gene call. The bases are TGCGCCAGCAGCTTGGCCGTTGGTTCAGTCCCCTACGAGCAGTACTTC. It specifies CASSLAVGSVPYEQYF.